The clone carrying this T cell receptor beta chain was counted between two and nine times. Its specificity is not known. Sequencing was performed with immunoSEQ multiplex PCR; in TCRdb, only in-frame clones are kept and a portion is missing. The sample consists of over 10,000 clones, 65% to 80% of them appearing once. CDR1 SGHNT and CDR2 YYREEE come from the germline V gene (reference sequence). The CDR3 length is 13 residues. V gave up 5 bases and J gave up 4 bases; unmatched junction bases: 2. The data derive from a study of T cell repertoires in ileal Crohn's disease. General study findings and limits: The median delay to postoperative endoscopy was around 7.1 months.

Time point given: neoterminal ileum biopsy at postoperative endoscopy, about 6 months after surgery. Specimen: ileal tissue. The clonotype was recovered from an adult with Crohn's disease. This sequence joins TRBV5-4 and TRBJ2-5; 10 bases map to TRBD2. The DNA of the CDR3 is TGTGCCAGCAGTAAGCGGGGGGGAGAGACCCAGTACTTC. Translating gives CASSKRGGETQYF.